This T cell receptor beta chain was identified during a study of a mutant IDH1 vaccine in newly diagnosed glioma. About this clone itself: Its specificity is unknown.

Only in-frame clones appear in the TCRdb table, and some are missing; sequencing was by immunoSEQ multiplex PCR. The table shows roughly 25,000 clones, with approximately 87% occurring only once. As for time point: week 35, safety follow-up. Doses consisted of 300 ug of mutant IDH1 20-mer peptide each, paired with topical imiquimod. The CDR3 extends over 14 amino acids. The V gene's germline CDR1 is SGHTA and CDR2 FQGNSA. V lost 1 base and J 5 bases, leaving 12 bases between the germline ends. This rearrangement joins TRBV7-2 to TRBJ2-7; maybe TRBD2 (5 bases). The source of this sequence is a man aged 30 to 39 with glioma. The specimen comprised PBMCs, sampled from a glioma patient whose treatment included an IDH1 peptide vaccine. The CDR3 loop reads CASSLESGYHEQYF. Written as DNA, the CDR3 is TGTGCCAGCAGCTTAGAGTCGGGGTATCACGAGCAGTACTTC.